This TCR beta chain was sequenced in a study of T-cell reconstitution after alpha-beta-depleted transplantation in children. Points from the study as a whole: Where alpha-beta T cells came from about two months after transplant was reportedly several hundred expanded graft clones.

Construction of the TCRbeta library involved unique molecular identifiers. TCRdb reprocessed the PCR reads via MiXCR and lists one record per CDR3 protein. Among 750,000 to 950,000 distinct CDR3 sequences, less than 20% were seen once, and the ten largest hold 5%. The CDR3 totals 14 residues. V dropped 4 bases and J dropped 5 bases, with 14 bases sitting between them. CDR1 MGHDK and CDR2 SYGVNS come from the germline V gene. This clonotype showed up just a few times. Its specificity is unknown. The sample here was PBMCs, mostly from graft donor cells, taken 360 days after TCRalphabeta/CD19-depleted stem cell transplant. The sequence came from a male patient younger than 18 who had a stem cell transplant for acute lymphoblastic leukemia, so the T cells may come from the graft donor. The chain employs TRBV25-1 and TRBJ2-5, with D possibly TRBD1 on 5 matching bases. In DNA, the CDR3 is TGTGCCAGCAGTGCCCCCAGGGTACGGGAGACCCAGTACTTC. This sequence encodes CASSAPRVRETQYF.